The 19 T cell receptor beta chains in this list originate from one sample, sequenced in a study of T-cell memory formation after mild COVID-19. TCRdb re-called the 5' RACE reads through MiXCR, storing one row per CDR3 protein. The table includes 580,000 or so distinct CDR3 sequences, 17% detected once. Sequenced sample: PBMCs or a T cell subset sorted from them (not recorded which). These receptors originate from an adult woman who had mild COVID-19 (a few samples of this study predate the infection). Cell type and time point are not known.

The chain is built from TRBV7-9 and TRBJ2-1; D is undetermined. The CDR3 covers 15 residues. CDR1 and CDR2 from the germline V gene are SEHNR and FQNEAQ (reference sequence). Trimming left V 3 bases short and J 4 bases short, with 13 bases between. The CDR3 sequence is CASSLTPQAYNEQFF. Here the CDR3 DNA reads TGTGCCAGCAGCTTGACACCCCAAGCGTACAATGAGCAGTTCTTC.

There are many counts of this clonotype. V is TRBV5-1 and J is TRBJ2-3; no clear D gene. The CDR3 length is 13 residues. From germline, CDR1 is SGHRS and CDR2 YFSETQ. The V and J ends lost 2 bases and 3 bases respectively, with 7 bases between them. CDR3 protein: CASSLEVTDTQYF. CDR3 bases: TGCGCCAGCAGCTTAGAAGTTACAGATACGCAGTATTTT. The complete variable domain, with remaining parts taken from reference TRBV5-1 and TRBJ2-3, reads KAGVTQTPRYLIKTRGQQVTLSCSPISGHRSVSWYQQTPGQGLQFLFEYFSETQRNKGNFPGRFSGRQFSNSRSEMNVSTLELGDSALYLCASSLEVTDTQYFGPGTRLTVL.

This clonotype was seen only a few times. The rearrangement links TRBV7-9 to TRBJ1-2; the D is unclear. The CDR3 is 13 amino acids. The V gene lost 4 bases and the J gene lost 4 bases, with 10 bases spanning the gap. Per germline, CDR1 SEHNR and CDR2 FQNEAQ (reference sequence). The DNA for the CDR3 is TGTGCCAGCAGCTATGACGCCCTCTATGGCTACACCTTC. Amino acids: CASSYDALYGYTF.

The rearrangement uses TRBV11-1 and TRBJ2-5, with D perhaps matching TRBD2 (6 bases). The CDR3 runs 14 residues. V shed 1 base and J shed 7 bases, with 13 bases lying between them. The germline gives CDR1 SGHAT, CDR2 FQDESV (reference sequence). The CDR3 DNA reads TGTGCCAGCAGCTTAGGACAGAGCGGGCGGACCCAGTACTTC. Translation gives CASSLGQSGRTQYF.

The V gene is TRBV20-1, the J gene TRBJ2-6; 11 nucleotides agree with TRBD1. Germline trimming cut 3 bases from V and 0 bases from J; bases unmatched to any gene: 7. CDR1 and CDR2 (germline): DFQATT, SNEGSKA (reference sequence). The CDR3 spans 18 residues. The CDR3: CSARGFGQGASGANVLTF. The CDR3 coding sequence is TGCAGTGCTAGGGGCTTCGGACAGGGGGCCTCTGGGGCCAACGTCCTGACTTTC.

This chain joins TRBV10-2 and TRBJ1-1; D gene ambiguous. Trimming removed 6 bases from V and 0 bases from J, with 11 bases in between. This CDR3 comprises 14 residues. Germline V gene lookup returns CDR1 WSHSY and CDR2 SAAADI. This CDR3 reads CASSRQWLNTEAFF. CDR3 nucleotides: TGCGCCAGCAGCCGGCAATGGTTGAACACTGAAGCTTTCTTT.

The chain links TRBV6-6 to TRBJ2-1; 9 positions agree with TRBD1. The V and J ends lost 0 bases and 4 bases, in that order; junction bases with no gene match: 4. This CDR3 region has 16 residues. The germline CDR1 and CDR2 sequences are MNHNY and SVGAGI (reference sequence). CDR3 DNA sequence: TGTGCCAGCAGTTACTCCGGACAGGGGTCGTACAATGAGCAGTTCTTC. It codes for CASSYSGQGSYNEQFF.

The CDR3 loop reads CAISAIGQADTQYF. The CDR3 nucleotides read TGTGCCATCAGCGCGATAGGACAGGCGGATACGCAGTATTTT. The chain couples TRBV10-3 to TRBJ2-3, with 7 bases matching TRBD1. The CDR3 consists of 14 residues. Looked up from germline, CDR1 is ENHRY and CDR2 is SYGVKD. V gave up 6 bases and J gave up 6 bases; unmatched junction bases: 9.

In this sample, this clonotype turned up a few times. The chain uses TRBV2 and TRBJ2-1, with TRBD2 matching over 7 bases. The CDR3 contains 17 residues. The trim removed 2 bases at V and 4 bases at J, leaving 11 bases unmatched. CDR1 is SNHLY and CDR2 is FYNNEI in the germline V gene. The CDR3 reads CASSERVVQAGYNEQFF. As DNA, the CDR3 is TGTGCCAGCAGTGAAAGGGTGGTCCAAGCGGGGTACAATGAGCAGTTCTTC.

The table lists this clonotype with a few counts. V is TRBV27 and J is TRBJ1-2; TRBD1 is a possible D gene (6 bases). Per germline, CDR1 MNHEY and CDR2 SMNVEV (reference sequence). The CDR3 contains 15 residues. The V and J ends lost 2 bases and 3 bases respectively, with 13 bases between them. The CDR3 spells CASSLVAGAHYGYTF. In DNA form, the CDR3 reads TGTGCCAGCAGTTTAGTCGCAGGGGCTCACTATGGCTACACCTTC.

V usage is TRBV6-5 and J usage is TRBJ2-3; tentative D call: TRBD1 (6 bases). The CDR3 totals 12 residues. V gave up 5 bases and J gave up 9 bases, with 12 bases separating them. CDR1 and CDR2 from the germline V gene are MNHEY and SVGAGI. The CDR3 here is CASSTQTGTQYF. In nucleotides, the CDR3 is TGTGCCAGCAGTACGCAGACAGGCACGCAGTATTTT.

V gene TRBV27 combines with J gene TRBJ1-2; the D gene is possibly TRBD1 (6 bases). Per germline, CDR1 MNHEY and CDR2 SMNVEV (reference sequence). This CDR3 contains 18 residues. V dropped 5 bases and J dropped 4 bases, with 26 bases sitting between them. The CDR3 sequence: CASSPLKHTGPVGYGYTF. The CDR3 DNA reads as TGTGCCAGCAGTCCGTTGAAACACACAGGGCCCGTTGGCTATGGCTACACCTTC.

This clonotype was observed once. The J gene is TRBJ1-2, the V gene TRBV4-3; 7 bases match TRBD1. The CDR3 is made up of 15 amino acids. V shed 0 bases, J shed 11 bases, and the junction held 12 bases outside the gene matches. CDR1 and CDR2 from the germline V gene are LGHNA and YSLEER. CDR3 protein: CASSQDRTGAFGYTF. The CDR3 DNA follows: TGCGCCAGCAGCCAAGATCGGACAGGAGCTTTCGGTTACACCTTC.

V is TRBV6-2 or TRBV6-3 and J is TRBJ2-7; 14 positions match TRBD2. Germline CDR1 and CDR2: MNHEY and SVGEGT. The CDR3 covers 18 residues. V lost 3 bases and J lost 5; bases outside the gene matches: 12. CDR3 in DNA: TGTGCCAGCAGTTATCTCGGATTCCAGACTAGCGGGAGGGACGAGCAGTACTTC. Translated: CASSYLGFQTSGRDEQYF.

This clonotype turned up a few times. The rearrangement links TRBV12-3 or TRBV12-4 to TRBJ2-6; TRBD2 matches at 9 bases. With 5 bases clipped from V and 4 bases from J, the junction kept 15 bases outside the gene matches. The CDR3 has 19 residues. The DNA of the CDR3 is TGTGCCAGCAGTCCCTCTTGGGCTAGCGGGGCTTACGGGGCCAACGTCCTGACTTTC. Protein: CASSPSWASGAYGANVLTF.

The chain couples TRBV12-3 or TRBV12-4 to TRBJ2-3; D unclear. V lost 6 bases and J 0 bases, leaving 7 bases between the germline ends. The CDR3 has 13 residues. CDR3: CASRALSTDTQYF. The CDR3 DNA reads TGTGCCAGCAGGGCCCTCAGCACAGATACGCAGTATTTT.

The chain recombines TRBV7-9 with TRBJ2-5; D ambiguous. V was pared by 1 base and J by 4 bases, with 7 bases between. This CDR3 has 13 residues. Per germline, CDR1 SEHNR and CDR2 FQNEAQ (reference sequence). DNA for the CDR3: TGTGCCAGCAGCTTAGAACTGAGAGAGACCCAGTACTTC. Translation gives CASSLELRETQYF.

This clonotype was counted only a few times. The chain recombines TRBV27 with TRBJ2-1, with 14 positions matching TRBD2. Germline trimming cut 0 bases from V and 6 bases from J; bases unmatched to any gene: 7. The CDR3 runs 18 residues. The germline V gene has CDR1 MNHEY and CDR2 SMNVEV (reference sequence). This CDR3 reads CASSLSGLAGVYPNEQFF. DNA for the CDR3: TGTGCCAGCAGTTTATCGGGACTAGCGGGAGTTTACCCCAATGAGCAGTTCTTC.

The chain employs TRBV6-2 or TRBV6-3 and TRBJ2-4; a weak D match, TRBD1 (5 bases). This CDR3 is 13 amino acids long. V lost 7 bases and J lost 2, with 9 bases in between. The germline CDR1 and CDR2 sequences are MNHEY and SVGEGT. Written as DNA, the CDR3 is TGTGCCAGCAACGGACAATCCAAAAACATTCAGTACTTC. Translation: CASNGQSKNIQYF.